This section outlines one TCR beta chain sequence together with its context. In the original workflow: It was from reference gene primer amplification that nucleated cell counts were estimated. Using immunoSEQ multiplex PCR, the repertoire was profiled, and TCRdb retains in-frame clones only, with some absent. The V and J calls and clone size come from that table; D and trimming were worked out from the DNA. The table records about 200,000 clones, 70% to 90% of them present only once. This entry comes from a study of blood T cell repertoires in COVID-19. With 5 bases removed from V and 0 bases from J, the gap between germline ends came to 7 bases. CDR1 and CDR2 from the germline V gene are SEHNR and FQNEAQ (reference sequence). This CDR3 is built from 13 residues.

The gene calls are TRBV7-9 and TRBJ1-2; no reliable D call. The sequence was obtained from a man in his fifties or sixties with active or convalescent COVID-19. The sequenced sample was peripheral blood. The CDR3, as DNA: TGTGCCAGCAGCCTCACAGCTAACTATGGCTACACCTTC. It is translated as CASSLTANYGYTF.